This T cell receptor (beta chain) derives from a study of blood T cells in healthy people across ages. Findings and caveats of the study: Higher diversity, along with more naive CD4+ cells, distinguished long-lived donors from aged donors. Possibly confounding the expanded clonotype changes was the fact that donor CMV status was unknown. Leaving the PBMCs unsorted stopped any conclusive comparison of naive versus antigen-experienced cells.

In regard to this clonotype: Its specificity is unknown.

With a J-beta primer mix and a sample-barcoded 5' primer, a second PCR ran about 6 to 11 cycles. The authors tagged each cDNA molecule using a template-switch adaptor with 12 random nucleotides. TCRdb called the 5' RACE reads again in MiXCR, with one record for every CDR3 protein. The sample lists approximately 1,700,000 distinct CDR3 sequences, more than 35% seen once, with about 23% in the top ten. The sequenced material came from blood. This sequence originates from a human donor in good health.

In DNA form, the CDR3 reads TGCGCCAGCACAGTTAGCGGGGGGTACAATGAGCAGTTCTTC. This sequence encodes CASTVSGGYNEQFF. The chain employs TRBV5-1 and TRBJ2-1; the match to TRBD2 covers 10 bases. CDR1 is SGHRS, CDR2 YFSETQ, per germline. Germline trimming cut 6 bases from V and 4 bases from J; bases unmatched to any gene: 4. The CDR3 spans 14 residues.